This T cell receptor (beta chain) was identified in a study of PD-1 blockade in classical Hodgkin lymphoma. Study observations and caveats: Similar baseline diversity was found in complete responders and newly diagnosed patients.

Specified time point: cycle 4 day 1 (C4D1), after less than 7 weeks of nivolumab. After autologous stem cell transplantation all patients relapsed, and prior brentuximab vedotin exposure differed between cohorts. This clone came up once. What it binds is unknown. Between the trimmed V and J ends, which lost 1 base and 1 base, there was a span of 7 bases. This CDR3 is 14 amino acids long. Per germline, CDR1 KGHSY and CDR2 FQNENV. Clones were read by immunoSEQ multiplex PCR, and TCRdb kept only the in-frame ones, dropping some. The sample contains about 44,000 clones, 66% of which appear only once. This TCR was recovered from a human donor with classical Hodgkin lymphoma. The specimen was peripheral blood mononuclear cells (PBMCs), collected before the fourth cycle of nivolumab. This chain uses TRBV16 with TRBJ1-1; a weak D match, TRBD1 (5 bases). The CDR3 sequence: CASSQLTANTEAFF. The CDR3 nucleotides read TGTGCCAGCAGCCAATTGACAGCGAACACTGAAGCTTTCTTT.